These 26 T cell receptor beta chains originate from one sample sequenced in a study. One entry per CDR3 protein results from TCRdb running MiXCR on the 5' RACE reads. The sample shows 40,000 to 65,000 distinct CDR3 sequences, roughly a quarter of them seen only once. The sequenced material came from tumor-infiltrating naive CD4+ T cells sorted from the breast tumor. Subset indicated: naive CD4+ T cells, CD4+CD45RA+CD25-. The origin of the receptors is a female donor with breast cancer.

The sample holds a few counts of this clonotype. The genes are TRBV6-1 and TRBJ1-1, with 9 bases that match TRBD1. The trim removed 6 bases at V and 5 bases at J, leaving 10 bases unmatched. The CDR3 length is 15 residues. CDR1 and CDR2 from the germline V gene are MNHNS and SASEGT. For the CDR3, the DNA is TGTGCCAGCAGATCTAGAGGACAGGGGAAAACTGAAGCTTTCTTT. Translating gives CASRSRGQGKTEAFF.

This clonotype has just a few counts. The rearrangement links TRBV4-3 to TRBJ2-3, with D tentatively TRBD2 (6 bases). CDR1 and CDR2 (germline): LGHNA, YSLEER. The CDR3 has 16 amino acids. V lost 1 base and J lost 2, with 13 bases in between. The CDR3 region has the DNA TGCGCCAGCAGCCAAGGGACTAAACGATACACAGATACGCAGTATTTT. Translated: CASSQGTKRYTDTQYF.

This clonotype came up a few times. A junction end diverges from the germline sequence, so it may reflect a read error. CDR3 in DNA: TGTGCTAGCAGCTTAGGGTCGGGAACCACAGATACGCAGTATTTT. It codes for CASSLGSGTTDTQYF. The chain carries TRBV7-7 and TRBJ2-3, with D possibly TRBD2 on 5 matching bases. Germline values: CDR1 SSHAT, CDR2 FNYEAQ (reference sequence). This CDR3 has 15 amino acids. Full variable domain (missing parts from reference TRBV7-7 and TRBJ2-3): GAGVSQSPRYKVTKRGQDVTLRCDPISSHATLYWYQQALGQGPEFLTYFNYEAQPDKSGLPSDRFSAERPEGSISTLTIQRTEQRDSAMYRCASSLGSGTTDTQYFGPGTRLTVL.

Note on this clonotype: Without the conserved terminal phenylalanine or tryptophan, this CDR3 likely stems from a read error. The gene calls are TRBV19 and TRBJ1-1; 8 bases agree with TRBD1. This CDR3 is 14 amino acids long. V was clipped by 9 bases and J by 1 base; unmatched bases: 7. Germline V lookup: CDR1 LNHDA, CDR2 SQIVND (reference sequence). The CDR3 sequence: CASDRGLGNTEAFS. The CDR3, as DNA: TGTGCCAGCGACAGGGGATTGGGGAACACTGAAGCTTTCTCT.

This clonotype was observed a few times. This chain uses TRBV20-1 with TRBJ2-7; TRBD2 agrees at 9 bases. Germline CDR1 reads DFQATT; CDR2 reads SNEGSKA (reference sequence). J was trimmed by 1 base and V by 7 bases; bases with no gene match: 2. The CDR3 runs 12 residues. The CDR3 DNA reads TGCAGTGTGGCGGGAGGGTCCTACGAGCAGTACTTC. Protein product: CSVAGGSYEQYF.

This clonotype has at least ten counts. The junction departs from the called germline gene at one end, perhaps through a read error. This rearrangement joins TRBV4-2 to TRBJ2-1; 10 bases match TRBD2. In germline, CDR1 is LGHNA, CDR2 YNFKEQ. The CDR3 extends over 13 amino acids. The CDR3 DNA reads as TGTGCCAGTAGCCCTAGCGGGAGTAATGAGCAGTTCTTC. It translates to CASSPSGSNEQFF.

This clonotype was picked up a small number of times. V gene TRBV7-2 combines with J gene TRBJ1-2, with 11 bases that match TRBD1. CDR3 size: 14 residues. V lost 6 bases, J lost 5 bases, and 5 bases stayed unmatched. Germline V gene sequence: CDR1 SGHTA, CDR2 FQGNSA. The DNA for the CDR3 is TGTGCCAGCAGTCCGGGACAGGGGGGATATGGCTACACCTTC. Encoded protein: CASSPGQGGYGYTF.

The chain is built from TRBV6-2 or TRBV6-3 and TRBJ1-5, with D possibly being TRBD1 (5 bases). The CDR3 totals 14 residues. Trimming shortened V by 6 bases and J by 3 bases, and 12 bases separated the two germline ends. Per germline, CDR1 MNHEY and CDR2 SVGEGT. The CDR3 DNA follows: TGTGCCAGCAGCCCTGGGACGGCCAATCAGCCCCAGCATTTT. Translated, it gives CASSPGTANQPQHF.

This clonotype was detected a few times. V usage is TRBV7-2 and J usage is TRBJ2-2; TRBD2 aligns across 7 bases. CDR1 is SGHTA, CDR2 FQGNSA, per germline. Unmatched junction bases numbered 8, after V lost 5 bases and J lost 5 bases. CDR3 length: 15 residues. CDR3 region: CASSVGEGRTGELFF. The CDR3 nucleotides read TGTGCCAGCAGCGTAGGGGAGGGGCGTACCGGGGAGCTGTTTTTT. The full variable domain, completed using reference TRBV7-2 and TRBJ2-2, is GAGVSQSPSNKVTEKGKDVELRCDPISGHTALYWYRQSLGQGLEFLIYFQGNSAPDKSGLPSDRFSAERTGGSVSTLTIQRTQQEDSAVYLCASSVGEGRTGELFFGEGSRLTVL.

Notes on this clonotype: A much larger clonotype is one base distant, so this may be a read error. Likely a read error: the CDR3 ends without its conserved phenylalanine or tryptophan. This sequence joins TRBV5-1 and TRBJ1-5, with unresolved D. The V end was cut by 0 bases, the J end by 5 bases, with 12 bases between. This CDR3 spans 15 amino acids. Germline assignment: CDR1 SGHRS and CDR2 YFSETQ. The CDR3 is CASSLDGGSYQPQHV. CDR3 DNA sequence: TGCGCCAGCAGCTTGGATGGAGGGTCTTATCAGCCCCAGCATGTT.

The rearrangement uses TRBV29-1 and TRBJ2-7; D tentatively reads TRBD1 or TRBD2 (5 bases each). Trimming took 7 bases from V and 4 from J, leaving 14 bases between them. The CDR3 covers 12 residues. CDR1 and CDR2 (germline): SQVTM, ANQGSEA. The CDR3 coding sequence is TGCAGCGCCATACTTGGGGGTTACGAGCAGTACTTC. Its translation: CSAILGGYEQYF.

This chain connects TRBV4-2 to TRBJ2-1, with 8 bases identical to TRBD1. The germline V gene encodes CDR1 LGHNA and CDR2 YNFKEQ. The CDR3 contains 15 residues. V trimming: 1 base; J trimming: 2 bases; junction bases outside the gene matches: 1. In DNA, the CDR3 is TGTGCCAGCAGCCAAGGGACAGGGACCTACAATGAGCAGTTCTTC. This gives the protein CASSQGTGTYNEQFF.

This clonotype was observed a few times. CDR3 sequence reads: CASSYGGQGAKTQYF. As DNA, the CDR3 is TGTGCCAGCAGTTACGGGGGACAGGGGGCCAAGACCCAGTACTTC. The V and J genes are TRBV6-2 or TRBV6-3 and TRBJ2-5; TRBD1 matches 12 bases. V gave up 2 bases and J gave up 6 bases; unmatched junction bases: 4. From germline, CDR1 is MNHEY and CDR2 SVGEGT. The CDR3 consists of 15 residues.

This clonotype was picked up a small number of times. This chain joins TRBV12-3 or TRBV12-4 and TRBJ1-1; TRBD1 might be the D (6 bases). The CDR3 spans 13 residues. The ends were cut back, 5 bases at V and 5 bases at J, with 12 bases in the middle. The CDR3, as DNA: TGTGCCAGCAGTGTACAGGGAAGGACTGAAGCTTTCTTT. The encoded protein is CASSVQGRTEAFF.

Concerning this clonotype: A much larger clone lies a single base off, so this may be a read error. No conserved phenylalanine or tryptophan ends this CDR3, so it is likely a read error. This sequence joins TRBV5-1 and TRBJ1-2; 7 bases match TRBD1. J lost 0 bases, V lost 2 bases, and 1 base had no gene match. CDR1 SGHRS and CDR2 YFSETQ come from the germline V gene. The CDR3 consists of 14 residues. In DNA, the CDR3 is TGCGCCAGCAGCTTAACAGGGGCTAACTATGGCTACACCCTC. It codes for CASSLTGANYGYTL.

Ten or more counts support this clonotype. The V gene is TRBV20-1, the J gene TRBJ2-5; 8 bases match TRBD1. V gave up 3 bases and J gave up 2 bases; unmatched junction bases: 5. The germline V gene encodes CDR1 DFQATT and CDR2 SNEGSKA (reference sequence). CDR3 length: 14 residues. This chain's CDR3 is CSARKGQGQETQYF. The CDR3 nucleotides read TGCAGTGCTAGGAAAGGACAGGGACAAGAGACCCAGTACTTC.

The chain is built from TRBV24-1 and TRBJ2-3; 11 bases map to TRBD2. V was clipped by 3 bases and J by 6 bases; unmatched bases: 4. The CDR3 is 15 residues long. Germline assignment: CDR1 KGHDR and CDR2 SFDVKD. CDR3 DNA: TGTGCCACCAGTGATAGACTAGCGGGGTTGGATACGCAGTATTTT. It codes for CATSDRLAGLDTQYF.

This clonotype was detected a few times. This chain uses TRBV7-3 with TRBJ2-5; D unclear. Per germline, CDR1 SGHTA and CDR2 FQGTGA. There are 15 residues in the CDR3. Trimming shortened V by 5 bases and J by 5 bases, and 18 bases separated the two germline ends. CDR3 sequence reads: CASSPTAGAGETQYF. The CDR3 DNA reads as TGTGCCAGCAGCCCCACGGCAGGCGCTGGGGAGACCCAGTACTTC.

This clonotype was observed at least ten times. The gene calls are TRBV9 and TRBJ1-2, with D possibly TRBD1 on 5 matching bases. V dropped 1 base and J dropped 6 bases, with 7 bases sitting between them. This CDR3 contains 12 residues. CDR1 is SGDLS and CDR2 is YYNGEE in the germline V gene. As DNA, the CDR3 is TGTGCCAGCAGCGTAACAGGAGATGGCTACACCTTC. Amino acid sequence: CASSVTGDGYTF.

This clonotype was picked up a small number of times. J is TRBJ2-2 and V is TRBV12-3 or TRBV12-4; D gene ambiguous. The CDR3 sequence is 14 residues long. The V end was cut by 2 bases, the J end by 2 bases, with 6 bases between. CDR3 sequence reads: CASSLNINTGELFF. The CDR3 DNA reads as TGTGCCAGCAGTTTAAACATTAACACCGGGGAGCTGTTTTTT.

In its sample, this clonotype was seen many times. This chain's CDR3 is CASSFAGTSGYQISYNEQFF. DNA of the CDR3: TGTGCCAGCAGCTTTGCTGGGACTAGCGGATATCAAATCTCCTACAATGAGCAGTTCTTC. The rearrangement joins TRBV7-3 to TRBJ2-1; 11 bases map to TRBD2. The CDR3 sequence is 20 residues long. Germline assignment: CDR1 SGHTA and CDR2 FQGTGA. After removal of 3 bases from V and 0 bases from J, the junction contained 13 bases not matched to a gene.

In regard to this clonotype: This may come from a read error, since a much larger clone is one base off. CDR3 protein: CASRRGDSQPQHF. Here the CDR3 DNA reads TGCGCCAGCAGGAGGGGGGACAGTCAGCCCCAGCATTTT. This rearrangement joins TRBV5-1 to TRBJ1-5; the match to TRBD1 covers 7 bases. There are 13 residues in the CDR3. Losses at the gene ends were 5 bases for V and 6 bases for J; bases not matched to a gene: 5. CDR1 and CDR2 from the germline V gene are SGHRS and YFSETQ.

In its sample, this clonotype is medium-sized. This chain connects TRBV20-1 to TRBJ2-1, with D possibly TRBD2 on 5 matching bases. CDR1 and CDR2 (germline): DFQATT, SNEGSKA (reference sequence). V was pared by 1 base and J by 3 bases, with 13 bases between. The CDR3 is made up of 15 amino acids. The CDR3 sequence: CSARGPYGSYNEQFF. The CDR3 DNA reads as TGCAGTGCTAGAGGGCCTTATGGGAGCTACAATGAGCAGTTCTTC.

This clonotype showed up just once. The chain joins TRBV12-3 or TRBV12-4 to TRBJ2-2; perhaps TRBD1 as D (6 bases). CDR3 length equals 16 residues. Trimming removed 3 bases at V and 4 bases at J, with 15 bases between. CDR3 in amino acids: CASSFIGGSGTGELFF. The CDR3 nucleotides read TGTGCCAGCAGTTTTATTGGGGGCTCGGGCACCGGGGAGCTGTTTTTT.

This clonotype was detected only a few times. The chain links TRBV3-1 to TRBJ2-1, with TRBD2 identical over 10 bases. The CDR3 loop spans 15 amino acids. The V gene's germline CDR1 is LGHDT and CDR2 YNNKEL (reference sequence). Trimming removed 6 bases from V and 6 bases from J; junction bases left unmatched: 8. As DNA, the CDR3 is TGTGCCAGCAGTCTCGGACTAGCGGTGGCCAATGAGCAGTTCTTC. Its protein product is CASSLGLAVANEQFF.

The chain has TRBV2 and TRBJ2-5, with 13 bases aligning to TRBD2. From germline, CDR1 is SNHLY and CDR2 FYNNEI. This CDR3 region has 15 residues. The ends lost 6 bases at V and 2 bases at J; junction bases unmatched: 3. The DNA for the CDR3 is TGTGCCAGCAGATTGGGACTAGCGGGACAAGAGACCCAGTACTTC. Protein product: CASRLGLAGQETQYF.